These 10 T cell receptor beta chains originate from one sample sequenced in a study of blood T cell repertoires in COVID-19. Method: immunoSEQ multiplex PCR; TCRdb's copy keeps in-frame clones and lacks some. The repertoire holds more than 150,000 clones, with 70% to 85% as singletons. What was sequenced was peripheral blood. All receptors come from an elderly woman with acute or convalescent COVID-19.

The chain recombines TRBV15 with TRBJ2-3; possible D gene TRBD1, 6 bases. Trimming took off 0 bases at V and 8 bases at J, with 15 bases between the two ends. The germline V gene has CDR1 LNHNV and CDR2 YYDKDF (reference sequence). This CDR3 contains 15 residues. CDR3 region: CATSRDQEEGGTQYF. CDR3 nucleotides: TGTGCCACCAGCAGAGATCAAGAAGAAGGGGGTACGCAGTATTTT.

V usage is TRBV6-5 and J usage is TRBJ2-5; TRBD1 agrees at 9 bases. The CDR3 runs to 15 residues. V lost 5 bases, J lost 3 bases, and 7 bases stayed unmatched. From germline, CDR1 is MNHEY and CDR2 SVGAGI. CDR3 sequence reads: CASSKQGALKETQYF. For the CDR3, the DNA is TGTGCCAGCAGTAAACAGGGGGCGCTAAAAGAGACCCAGTACTTC.

The gene calls are TRBV5-1 and TRBJ2-3, with 7 bases identical to TRBD1. Trimming cost V 0 bases and J 1 base; bases outside gene matches: 11. The CDR3 spans 18 residues. CDR1 is SGHRS, CDR2 YFSETQ, per germline. The CDR3 DNA sequence: TGCGCCAGCAGCTTGGACAACAGGGGAATTATCGGCACAGATACGCAGTATTTT. It translates to CASSLDNRGIIGTDTQYF. Combining the CDR3 with reference TRBV5-1 and TRBJ2-3 gives the whole variable domain KAGVTQTPRYLIKTRGQQVTLSCSPISGHRSVSWYQQTPGQGLQFLFEYFSETQRNKGNFPGRFSGRQFSNSRSEMNVSTLELGDSALYLCASSLDNRGIIGTDTQYFGPGTRLTVL.

V and J are TRBV27 and TRBJ2-7; TRBD1 matches at 9 bases. CDR1 is MNHEY and CDR2 is SMNVEV in the germline V gene (reference sequence). The CDR3 is made up of 15 amino acids. Trimming took 6 bases from V and 0 from J; bases not matched to a gene: 6. The CDR3 region has the DNA TGTGCCAGCAGCCGACCGGGACAGGGCTCCTACGAGCAGTACTTC. Its protein is CASSRPGQGSYEQYF.

This clone was detected a few times. This sequence joins TRBV6-2 or TRBV6-3 and TRBJ1-1, with a tentative D call TRBD1 (6 bases). V lost 5 bases and J lost 12, with 19 bases in between. Germline CDR1 and CDR2: MNHEY and SVGEGT. This CDR3 contains 13 residues. In DNA form, the CDR3 reads TGTGCCAGCAGTCGACAGGCCAGAGAGGTTTCTTTCTTT. It yields the protein CASSRQAREVSFF.

This chain uses TRBV10-2 with TRBJ1-4; perhaps TRBD1 as D (5 bases). Germline loops: CDR1 WSHSY, CDR2 SAAADI. The CDR3 contains 13 residues. Trimming removed 8 bases at V and 8 bases at J, with 15 bases between. Here the CDR3 DNA reads TGCGCCAGCGGGGGGACCCGAGGAGAAAAACTGTTTTTT. Translation gives CASGGTRGEKLFF.

The V gene is TRBV5-6, the J gene TRBJ1-5; perhaps TRBD1 as D (5 bases). Trimming took off 4 bases at V and 3 bases at J, with 8 bases between the two ends. Germline CDR1 reads SGHDT; CDR2 reads YYEEEE. The CDR3 sequence is 13 residues long. In DNA form, the CDR3 reads TGTGCCAGCAGCCCAGGGTCCAATCAGCCCCAGCATTTT. Its protein product is CASSPGSNQPQHF.

The gene calls are TRBV6-5 and TRBJ2-2, with D unclear. Trimming shortened V by 7 bases and J by 9 bases, and 12 bases separated the two germline ends. Germline V gene sequence: CDR1 MNHEY, CDR2 SVGAGI. The CDR3 loop spans 12 amino acids. The CDR3 protein is CASTPRARELFF. As DNA, the CDR3 is TGTGCCAGCACCCCGCGCGCTCGGGAGCTGTTTTTT.

The CDR3 coding sequence is TGTGCCAGCAGTTACCGGGACAGGGGAGATACGCAGTATTTT. Translated: CASSYRDRGDTQYF. The chain has TRBV6-5 and TRBJ2-3, with 10 bases aligning to TRBD1. With V trimmed by 2 bases and J by 5 bases, 1 base remained unmatched. The CDR3 totals 14 residues. Looked up from germline, CDR1 is MNHEY and CDR2 is SVGAGI.

The chain couples TRBV5-1 to TRBJ1-3; TRBD1 matches at 7 bases. Trimming removed 0 bases from V and 9 bases from J; junction bases left unmatched: 6. CDR3 size: 14 residues. Germline values: CDR1 SGHRS, CDR2 YFSETQ. For the CDR3, the DNA is TGCGCCAGCAGCTTGGCGACAGGGATGGGCACCATATATTTT. Amino acids: CASSLATGMGTIYF.